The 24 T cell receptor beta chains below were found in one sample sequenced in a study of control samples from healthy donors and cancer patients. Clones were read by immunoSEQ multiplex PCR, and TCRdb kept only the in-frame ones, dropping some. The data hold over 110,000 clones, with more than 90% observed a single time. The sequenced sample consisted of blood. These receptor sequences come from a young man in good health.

Here the CDR3 reads CASSFRGLADEQFF. In nucleotides, the CDR3 is TGCGCCAGCAGCTTTAGAGGACTAGCGGATGAGCAGTTCTTC. The J gene is TRBJ2-1, the V gene TRBV5-1; 10 bases are a match to TRBD2. CDR1 and CDR2 from the germline V gene are SGHRS and YFSETQ. The CDR3 length is 14 residues. The junction had 4 bases not matched to a gene; V was cut back by 2 bases and J by 8 bases.

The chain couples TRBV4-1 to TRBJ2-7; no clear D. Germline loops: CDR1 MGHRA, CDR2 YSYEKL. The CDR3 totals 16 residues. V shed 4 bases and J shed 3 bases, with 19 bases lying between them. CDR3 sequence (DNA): TGCGCCAGCAGCCCAGACATTGGACGGACGTTCTACGAGCAGTACTTC. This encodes CASSPDIGRTFYEQYF.

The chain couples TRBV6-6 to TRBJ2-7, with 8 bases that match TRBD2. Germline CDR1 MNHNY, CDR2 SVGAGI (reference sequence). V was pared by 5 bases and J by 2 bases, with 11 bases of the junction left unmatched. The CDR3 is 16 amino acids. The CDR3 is CASSQPNRGGTYEQYF. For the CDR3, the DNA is TGTGCCAGCAGTCAACCCAACCGGGGGGGGACCTACGAGCAGTACTTC.

Written as DNA, the CDR3 is TGTGCCAGCAGTGACTCGACAGGGGGCAATGAGCAGTTCTTC. Amino acid sequence: CASSDSTGGNEQFF. The J gene is TRBJ2-1, the V gene TRBV6-4; 9 bases fit TRBD1. V shed 0 bases and J 6 bases; nucleotides not matched to a gene: 0. The CDR3 has 14 amino acids. Germline loops: CDR1 MRHNA, CDR2 SNTAGT.

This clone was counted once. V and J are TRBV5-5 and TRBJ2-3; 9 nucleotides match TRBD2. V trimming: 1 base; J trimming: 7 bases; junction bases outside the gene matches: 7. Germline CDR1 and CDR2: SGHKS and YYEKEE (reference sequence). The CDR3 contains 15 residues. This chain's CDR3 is CASSLLAGDTHTQYF. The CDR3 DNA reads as TGTGCCAGCAGCTTGTTAGCGGGGGACACCCATACGCAGTATTTT.

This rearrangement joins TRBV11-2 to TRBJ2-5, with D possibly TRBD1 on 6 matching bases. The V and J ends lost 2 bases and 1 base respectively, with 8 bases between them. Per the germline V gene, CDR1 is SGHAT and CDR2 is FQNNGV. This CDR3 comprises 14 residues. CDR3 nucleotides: TGTGCCAGCAGCTTAAGGGACATCCAAGAGACCCAGTACTTC. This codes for CASSLRDIQETQYF.

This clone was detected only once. The CDR3 sequence: CASRRTGGIYGYTF. CDR3 nucleotide sequence: TGTGCCAGCAGACGGACAGGGGGGATATATGGCTACACCTTC. The rearrangement uses TRBV27 and TRBJ1-2; TRBD1 aligns across 10 bases. V was pared by 6 bases and J by 5 bases, with 6 bases of the junction left unmatched. Germline loops: CDR1 MNHEY, CDR2 SMNVEV (reference sequence). CDR3 size: 14 residues.

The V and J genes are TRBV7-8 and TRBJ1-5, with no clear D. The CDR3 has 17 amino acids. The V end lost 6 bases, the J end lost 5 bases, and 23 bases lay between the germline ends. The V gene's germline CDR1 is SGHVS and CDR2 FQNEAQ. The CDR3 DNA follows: TGTGCCAGCAGTCCAGGTAATTTCAGGACGAACGATCAGCCCCAGCATTTT. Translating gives CASSPGNFRTNDQPQHF.

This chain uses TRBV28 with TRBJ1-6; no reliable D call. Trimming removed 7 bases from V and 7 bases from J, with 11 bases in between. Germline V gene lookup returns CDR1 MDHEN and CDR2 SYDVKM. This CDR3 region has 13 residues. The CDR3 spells CASTQNLNSPLHF. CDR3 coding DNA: TGTGCCAGCACACAAAACCTCAATTCACCCCTCCACTTT.

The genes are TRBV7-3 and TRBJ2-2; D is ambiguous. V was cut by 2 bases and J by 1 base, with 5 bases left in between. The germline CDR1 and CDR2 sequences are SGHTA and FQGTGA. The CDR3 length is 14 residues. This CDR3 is CASSLLVNTGELFF. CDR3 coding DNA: TGTGCCAGCAGCTTACTAGTGAACACCGGGGAGCTGTTTTTT.

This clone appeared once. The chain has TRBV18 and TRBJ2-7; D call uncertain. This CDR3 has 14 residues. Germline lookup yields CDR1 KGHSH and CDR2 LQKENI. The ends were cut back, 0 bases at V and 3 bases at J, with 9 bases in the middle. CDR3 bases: TGTGCCAGCTCACCACCGTTGGGATACTACGAGCAGTACTTC. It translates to CASSPPLGYYEQYF.

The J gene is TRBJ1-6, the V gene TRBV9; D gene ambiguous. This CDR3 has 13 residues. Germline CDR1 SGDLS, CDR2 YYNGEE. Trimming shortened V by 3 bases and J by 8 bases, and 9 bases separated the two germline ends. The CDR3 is CASSASGDSPLHF. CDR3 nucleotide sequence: TGTGCCAGCAGCGCCAGCGGGGATTCACCCCTCCACTTT.

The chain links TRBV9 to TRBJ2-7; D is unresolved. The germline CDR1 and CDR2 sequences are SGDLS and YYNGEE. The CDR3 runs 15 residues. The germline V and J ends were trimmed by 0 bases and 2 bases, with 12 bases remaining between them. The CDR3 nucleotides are TGTGCCAGCAGCGTAGGGATCTCCACGACCTACGAGCAGTACTTC. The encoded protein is CASSVGISTTYEQYF.

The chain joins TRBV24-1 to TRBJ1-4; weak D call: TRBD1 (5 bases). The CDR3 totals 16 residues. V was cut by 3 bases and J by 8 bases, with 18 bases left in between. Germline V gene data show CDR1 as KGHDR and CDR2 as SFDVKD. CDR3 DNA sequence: TGTGCCACCAGTGATGCCGGGACCGCCGTAGGGGAAAAACTGTTTTTT. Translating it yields CATSDAGTAVGEKLFF.

CDR3 coding DNA: TGTGCCAGCAGCAATCCCCCGAACACTGAAGCTTTCTTT. It is translated as CASSNPPNTEAFF. The chain joins TRBV6-6 to TRBJ1-1; D is unresolved. The CDR3 extends over 13 amino acids. The V end was cut by 6 bases, the J end by 1 base, with 9 bases between. Germline values: CDR1 MNHNY, CDR2 SVGAGI (reference sequence).

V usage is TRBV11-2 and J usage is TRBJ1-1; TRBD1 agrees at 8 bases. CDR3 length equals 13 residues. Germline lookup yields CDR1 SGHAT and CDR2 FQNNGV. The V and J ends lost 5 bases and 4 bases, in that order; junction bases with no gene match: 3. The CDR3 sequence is CASSRDRSTEAFF. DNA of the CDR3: TGTGCCAGCAGCCGGGACAGGTCCACTGAAGCTTTCTTT.

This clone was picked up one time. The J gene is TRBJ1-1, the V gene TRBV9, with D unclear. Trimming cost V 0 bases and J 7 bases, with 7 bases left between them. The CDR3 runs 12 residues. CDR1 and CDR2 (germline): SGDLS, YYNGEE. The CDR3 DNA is TGTGCCAGCAGCGTAGTTGAGGGTGAAGCTTTCTTT. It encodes CASSVVEGEAFF.

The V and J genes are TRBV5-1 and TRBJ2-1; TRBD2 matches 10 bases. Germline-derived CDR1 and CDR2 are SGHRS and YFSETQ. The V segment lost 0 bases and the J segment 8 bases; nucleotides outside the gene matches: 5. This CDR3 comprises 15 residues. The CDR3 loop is CASSLASGRVDEQFF. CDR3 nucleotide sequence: TGCGCCAGCAGCTTGGCTAGCGGGAGAGTCGATGAGCAGTTCTTC.

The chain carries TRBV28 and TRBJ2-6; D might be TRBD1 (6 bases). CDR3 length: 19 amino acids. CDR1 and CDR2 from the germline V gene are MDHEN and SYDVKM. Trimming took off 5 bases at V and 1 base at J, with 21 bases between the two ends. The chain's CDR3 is CASSLDRTPKHSGANVLTF. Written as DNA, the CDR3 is TGTGCCAGCAGTCTAGACAGGACCCCTAAACATTCTGGGGCCAACGTCCTGACTTTC.

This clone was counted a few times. The CDR3 region is CASRDSINEQFF. CDR3 sequence (DNA): TGTGCCAGCAGAGACTCCATCAATGAGCAGTTCTTC. The rearrangement links TRBV28 to TRBJ2-1; D remains ambiguous. V was shortened by 6 bases and J by 6 bases, with 9 bases between the two germline ends. The CDR3 is 12 residues long. Germline V gene sequence: CDR1 MDHEN, CDR2 SYDVKM.

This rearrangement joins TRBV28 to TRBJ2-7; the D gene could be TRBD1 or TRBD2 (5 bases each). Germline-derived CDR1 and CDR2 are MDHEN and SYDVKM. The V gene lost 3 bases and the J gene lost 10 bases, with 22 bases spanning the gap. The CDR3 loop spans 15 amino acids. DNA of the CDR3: TGTGCCAGCAGTTTCCATCCCTCGGGACGGAATATCCAGTACTTC. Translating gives CASSFHPSGRNIQYF. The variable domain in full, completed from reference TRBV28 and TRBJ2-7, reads DVKVTQSSRYLVKRTGEKVFLECVQDMDHENMFWYRQDPGLGLRLIYFSYDVKMKEKGDIPEGYSVSREKKERFSLILESASTNQTSMYLCASSFHPSGRNIQYFGPGTRLTVT.

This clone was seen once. The CDR3 reads CSVEILQPDSNQPQHF. The DNA of the CDR3 is TGCAGCGTTGAAATCCTCCAGCCGGATAGCAATCAGCCCCAGCATTTT. This rearrangement joins TRBV29-1 to TRBJ1-5, with D uncertain. CDR3 length: 16 residues. Germline lookup yields CDR1 SQVTM and CDR2 ANQGSEA. V gave up 2 bases and J gave up 0 bases, with 14 bases separating them. The entire variable domain, with the rest obtained from reference TRBV29-1 and TRBJ1-5, is as follows: SAVISQKPSRDICQRGTSLTIQCQVDSQVTMMFWYRQQPGQSLTLIATANQGSEATYESGFVIDKFPISRPNLTFSTLTVSNMSPEDSSIYLCSVEILQPDSNQPQHFGDGTRLSIL.

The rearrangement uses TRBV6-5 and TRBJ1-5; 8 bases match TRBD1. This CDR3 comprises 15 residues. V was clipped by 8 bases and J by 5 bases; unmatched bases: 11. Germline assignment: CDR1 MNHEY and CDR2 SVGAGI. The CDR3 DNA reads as TGTGCCAGCCTTTCGAAGACAGGGGAATATCAGCCCCAGCATTTT. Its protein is CASLSKTGEYQPQHF.

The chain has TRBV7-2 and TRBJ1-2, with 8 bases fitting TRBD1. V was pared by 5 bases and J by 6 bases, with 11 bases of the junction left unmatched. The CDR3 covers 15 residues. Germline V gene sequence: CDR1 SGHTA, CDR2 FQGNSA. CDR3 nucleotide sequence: TGTGCCAGCAGCCCGCCCAGGGGGCTCGAGGATGGCTACACCTTC. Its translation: CASSPPRGLEDGYTF.